This is a list of T cell receptor beta chains from one sample in a study of monozygotic twins with inflammatory bowel disease. With the 5' RACE reads reprocessed, TCRdb shows one record per CDR3 protein and no DNA. The sample is made up of some 170,000 distinct CDR3 sequences, and the top ten hold approximately 7% of it. The specimen sequenced was blood. These TCRs come from a human donor with ulcerative colitis or Crohn's disease, or a healthy co-twin of an affected twin (not recorded which). Both conserved end residues are part of each CDR3.

j_call,v_call,cdr3_aa
TRBJ1-1,TRBV20-1,CSATDGFEAFF
TRBJ1-3,TRBV14,CASSQDLNPGNTIYF
TRBJ2-1,TRBV18,CASSGTGTNNEQFF
TRBJ1-5,TRBV29-1,CSVDTGANGQPQHF
TRBJ2-1,TRBV7-3,CASSQPGQGDNEQFF
TRBJ2-1,TRBV6-2/TRBV6-3,CASKVAEYNEQFF
TRBJ2-7,TRBV27,CASSTLAGGYEQYF
TRBJ2-3,TRBV7-3,CASSSLPLGTQYF
TRBJ2-3,TRBV20-1,CSANLGGSGADTQYF
TRBJ1-5,TRBV9,CASSVTGAQPQHF
TRBJ1-1,TRBV6-1,CASRKEGFNTEAFF
TRBJ2-4,TRBV4-1,CASSQGAGGGKNIQYF
TRBJ1-1,TRBV12-3/TRBV12-4,CASSFASTTGKGTEAFF
TRBJ2-5,TRBV5-1,CASSFSQGPETQYF
TRBJ1-2,TRBV9,CASRSDRRDGYTF
TRBJ1-2,TRBV5-6,CASSLEGDGYTF
TRBJ2-3,TRBV7-8,CASSLWLSSGTGSQYF
TRBJ1-2,TRBV7-9,CASTGRLGYTF
TRBJ1-5,TRBV20-1,CSASRHDRVNQPQHF
TRBJ2-2,TRBV27,CASSLSGTSGRMWELFF
TRBJ2-1,TRBV12-3/TRBV12-4,CASSFGGSRNEQFF
TRBJ2-5,TRBV20-1,CSAVGTGRETQYF
TRBJ2-7,TRBV20-1,CSAREPSRYEQYF
TRBJ1-5,TRBV20-1,CSATRGARQPQHF
TRBJ1-2,TRBV5-1,CASSLGQGIWDYGYTF
TRBJ2-1,TRBV30,CAWSVRASGGYNEQFF
TRBJ2-1,TRBV7-2,CASSLPRSGEQFF
TRBJ2-1,TRBV7-9,CASSGTGLEQFF
TRBJ2-7,TRBV11-2,CASSLRVAGTYEQYF
TRBJ2-3,TRBV7-2,CASSMSSGRGTDTQYF
TRBJ2-7,TRBV3-1,CASSQTPGQGSYEQYF